This T cell receptor beta chain was profiled in a study of human T cells and chemical hapten exposure (dated by TCRdb to the early 2020s). About the full investigation: For sensitization, 2% DPC in acetone was applied to a roughly 2 cm by roughly 2 cm area of upper inner arm skin. Peripheral blood TCR repertoire changes were tracked in vivo in alopecia patients during primary and secondary sensitization to the hapten diphenylcyclopropenone (DPC). Libraries were pooled for sequencing, and per-sample TCR yields varied mainly because of small differences in library volumes within the pool. Alopecia areata with under or over 50% scalp involvement, alopecia totalis and alopecia universalis were represented in the patient cohort, which was mostly female. Throughout the approximately 25-week study period, patients were also given weekly therapeutic DPC doses on the scalp. Blood samples were taken from patients before sensitization (week 0) and then at 2, 6 and about 24 weeks after DPC sensitization. Patch testing was done on the upper back using Finn chambers containing 0.01% DPC, and results were scored after 6 days according to International Contact Dermatitis Research Group standards. For TCR sequencing, blood came from 25 to 35 alopecia patients at anywhere from one to four time points (pre-sensitization, 2, 6 and 24 weeks).

Receptor libraries were prepared by RACE. These reads were obtained on a NextSeq 500. Library preparation attached unique molecular identifiers to individual cDNA molecules for quantitative, reproducible TCR counting. Both TCR alpha and TCR beta chains were sequenced from each blood RNA sample. Per the original workflow: A median of around 100,000 TCRs per sample was observed, with a range of about 20,000 to 700,000. V, J and CDR3 annotation of the TCR reads was performed with the Decombinator software suite. Every sample was subsampled to the same number of TCRs (28,000) for the PS versus PT1 abundance plots. Expanded TCRs were defined as absent before sensitization and observed at least eight times at the 2-week time point. TCRdb reprocessed the public reads (quality trimming at Q25 with fastp, clone calling with MiXCR) and kept in-frame beta chains. Duplicate CDR3 protein sequences are folded into a single record with the most common DNA and genes. The V and J calls and clone size are TCRdb's, not the authors'. Recorded for this sample are 70,000 or so distinct CDR3 sequences; 8.5% to 14% of them occurred a single time. Roughly 1.5% of the sample goes to the ten largest clones.

Comment on this clonotype: Its recognized antigen is unknown. The sample holds no much larger clone one base away, and base qualities are not on file.

The time point label, as the study defines it: patch test 3, about 24 weeks after DPC sensitization. Per the publication, the treatment or condition label means: therapeutic diphenylcyclopropenone sensitization with weekly scalp DPC. At every patch-test visit, the blood draw took place before the patch test was put on. Eligible patients were aged 18 to 70, diagnosed with alopecia, deemed suitable for DPC therapy, and excluded if pregnant. Unfractionated whole blood was collected in Tempus Blood RNA tubes, and total RNA was extracted from that blood. CDR1 is given as MDHEN and CDR2 as SYDVKM, both from the germline V gene. Relative to germline, V is missing 5 bases and J is missing 3 bases, with 9 bases of the junction outside any gene match. Counted from cysteine to phenylalanine, this CDR3 has 16 amino acids. Only the CDR3 portion is preserved as DNA: 48 bases, with reading frame beginning at the first base.

The study at large found these results: Compared with pre-sensitization or healthy control sets, expanded TCRs formed significantly more large CDR3 similarity clusters, which is consistent with antigen-driven responses. The number of PT1 expanded TCRs positively correlated with patch test score, significant at thresholds 8, 16 and 32 but not 4. All patients had alopecia, a presumed autoimmune disease, so their immune response might differ from that of healthy individuals. Repeated subsampling changed both the strength of the expansion versus patch-test correlation and the threshold at which the correlation became significant. DPC sensitization did not change the number of TCRs with a frequency above 1 in 1000, and there was no evidence of changes in global repertoire structure.

The V gene is TRBV28 and the J gene is TRBJ2-7, with 11 junctional bases fitting TRBD2. This TCR derives from a woman aged 45-59 years with alopecia areata. Some clones in this sample may be carry-over from other donors' samples. The sequences come from whole blood, collected in connection with sensitization to the hapten diphenylcyclopropenone (DPC). The CDR3 amino acid sequence is: CASSVGTSGLYYEQYF. The base sequence is TGTGCCAGCAGTGTTGGGACTAGCGGCCTTTACTACGAGCAGTACTTC.